These 5 T cell receptor beta chains were all obtained from the same sample, sequenced in a study of T cells in Graves' hyperthyroidism and ophthalmopathy. RNA transcripts provided the source from which TCR beta CDR3 regions were amplified. In the first-round RT-PCR of the TCR CDR3, the HTBI primer set was used. TCRdb analysed the multiplex PCR reads with MiXCR anew, one entry per CDR3 protein. The sample lists around 350,000 distinct CDR3 sequences, 15% to 20% occurring once. Sequenced material: blood. The receptors were gathered from a woman under 30 with Graves' hyperthyroidism.

In DNA form, the CDR3 reads TGTGCCAGCAGCGCGACAGGGGGGGGCGGCTATGGCTACACCTTC. This sequence encodes CASSATGGGGYGYTF. This chain joins TRBV9 and TRBJ1-2; TRBD1 aligns across 9 bases. The junction had 7 bases not matched to a gene; V was cut back by 3 bases and J by 4 bases. The germline CDR1 and CDR2 sequences are SGDLS and YYNGEE. The CDR3 contains 15 residues.

There are many counts of this clonotype. CDR3 amino acids: CSRAENYGYTF. For the CDR3, the DNA is TGCAGTCGAGCAGAAAACTATGGCTACACCTTC. The gene calls are TRBV20-1 and TRBJ1-2; D unclear. Trimming removed 8 bases at V and 2 bases at J, with 9 bases between. CDR1 and CDR2 (germline): DFQATT, SNEGSKA (reference sequence). The CDR3 is 11 residues long.

This clonotype was found many times. The rearrangement joins TRBV20-1 to TRBJ1-1, with a tentative D call TRBD1 (6 bases). The CDR3 runs 13 residues. Trimming removed 6 bases from V and 1 base from J, with 12 bases in between. Germline values: CDR1 DFQATT, CDR2 SNEGSKA (reference sequence). The CDR3 protein is CSAIADRNTEAFF. DNA for the CDR3: TGCAGTGCGATCGCGGACAGGAACACTGAAGCTTTCTTT.

Ten or more counts support this clonotype. The CDR3 DNA reads as TGCGCCAGCAGTCCCAGGGACGGGGAGACCCAGTACTTC. Translation gives CASSPRDGETQYF. The chain couples TRBV5-1 to TRBJ2-5; D possibly uses TRBD1 or TRBD2 (5 bases each). This CDR3 comprises 13 residues. Deletions cut 5 bases from V and 5 bases from J, with 13 bases between. Per germline, CDR1 SGHRS and CDR2 YFSETQ.

Only a few counts were recorded for this clonotype. This chain uses TRBV4-1 with TRBJ2-4; a possible D gene is TRBD1 (6 bases). Trimming removed 4 bases from V and 6 bases from J, with 16 bases in between. This CDR3 is built from 15 residues. The germline CDR1 and CDR2 sequences are MGHRA and YSYEKL. Here the CDR3 DNA reads TGCGCCAGCAGCCGCCAGGGGCTGGCCCTAAACATTCAGTACTTC. This encodes CASSRQGLALNIQYF.